This T cell receptor beta chain came from a study of a mutant IDH1 vaccine in newly diagnosed glioma. Germline loops: CDR1 SEHNR, CDR2 FQNEAQ (reference sequence). This CDR3 comprises 15 residues. Trimming took 1 base from V and 7 from J; bases not matched to a gene: 6. TCRdb keeps only in-frame clones here, not all; method: immunoSEQ multiplex PCR. Among roughly 57,000 clones, approximately 90% were seen once, and the ten largest hold more than 1.5%. Time point here: week 11, during vaccination. Alongside topical imiquimod, each dose of vaccine comprised 300 ug of mutant IDH1 20-mer peptide. Comment on this clone: Its cognate antigen is unknown.

V is TRBV7-9 and J is TRBJ2-2, with 7 bases that match TRBD1. The TCR was taken from a man aged 40-50 years with glioma. The sequencing used PBMCs, collected from a glioma patient whose treatment included an IDH1 peptide vaccine. The CDR3 reads CASSLGRQGGGELFF. The CDR3 DNA sequence: TGTGCCAGCAGCTTAGGTCGACAGGGTGGCGGGGAGCTGTTTTTT.